This passage covers 27 T cell receptor beta chains from one sample sequenced in a study of tumour-infiltrating T cells in Burkitt lymphoma (dated by TCRdb to the early 2020s). The library was generated by the immunoSEQ multiplex PCR assay. TCRdb took this table from immuneACCESS and kept in-frame rearrangements with V and J called. Such tables lack part of the clones; where checked against another copy, unresolved V genes explain under half of the gap, and the rest is unexplained. In all, the sample holds 12,000 to 15,000 clones, and about 75% of those were seen once. Approximately 7.7% of the sample rests with the top ten. The sample was tumor tissue. Receptors originate from a human donor with diffuse large B-cell lymphoma.

This chain uses TRBV5-1 with TRBJ1-1; possible D gene TRBD1, 5 bases. Between the trimmed V and J ends, which lost 3 bases and 1 base, there was a span of 19 bases. In germline, CDR1 is SGHRS, CDR2 YFSETQ. The length of the CDR3 is 17 residues. The CDR3 sequence: CASSSTRFRGANTEAFF. The CDR3 coding sequence is TGCGCCAGCAGCTCTACTCGATTCCGCGGGGCGAACACTGAAGCTTTCTTT.

This clone appeared a few times. The DNA for the CDR3 is TGTGCCATCAGGGCCGGGCAGGGGGCTCCCCAAGAGACCCAGTACTTC. This sequence encodes CAIRAGQGAPQETQYF. V gene TRBV10-3 combines with J gene TRBJ2-5; TRBD1 agrees at 8 bases. Germline CDR1 ENHRY, CDR2 SYGVKD. Trimming took 6 bases from V and 1 from J; bases not matched to a gene: 10. The length of the CDR3 is 16 residues.

The chain is built from TRBV15 and TRBJ1-2; the D gene is possibly TRBD1 (5 bases). The V end lost 1 base, the J end lost 4 bases, and 10 bases lay between the germline ends. This CDR3 has 14 amino acids. The germline CDR1 and CDR2 sequences are LNHNV and YYDKDF (reference sequence). The CDR3 loop is CATSRVGRGYGYTF. CDR3 DNA: TGTGCCACCAGCAGAGTGGGAAGGGGCTATGGCTACACCTTC.

For the CDR3, the DNA is TGTGCCAGCAGCTTACGGACAGGGATAGAGACCCAGTACTTC. This translates into CASSLRTGIETQYF. J is TRBJ2-5 and V is TRBV7-9; TRBD1 aligns across 8 bases. The CDR3 consists of 14 residues. The germline V gene has CDR1 SEHNR and CDR2 FQNEAQ (reference sequence). Germline trimming cut 2 bases from V and 4 bases from J; bases unmatched to any gene: 3.

The chain employs TRBV7-3 and TRBJ2-1; D perhaps matches TRBD2 (5 bases). This CDR3 contains 16 residues. V was pared by 1 base and J by 2 bases, with 12 bases between. The germline V gene encodes CDR1 SGHTA and CDR2 FQGTGA. CDR3 coding DNA: TGTGCCAGCAGCTTAAGGGGTAGCGCAACCTACAATGAGCAGTTCTTC. Its translation: CASSLRGSATYNEQFF. Full variable domain (rest looked up from reference TRBV7-3 and TRBJ2-1): GAGVSQTPSNKVTEKGKYVELRCDPISGHTALYWYRQSLGQGPEFLIYFQGTGAADDSGLPNDRFFAVRPEGSVSTLKIQRTERGDSAVYLCASSLRGSATYNEQFFGPGTRLTVL.

With respect to this clone: The junction departs from the called germline gene at one end, perhaps through a read error. The J gene is TRBJ1-4, the V gene TRBV6-1; D ambiguous. From germline, CDR1 is MNHNS and CDR2 SASEGT. The CDR3 length is 13 residues. The DNA of the CDR3 is TGTGCCAGCAGTGGTTGGGTTAATGAAGAACTGTTTTTT. Its translation: CASSGWVNEELFF.

The chain employs TRBV30 and TRBJ1-5; D gene uncertain. The germline V gene has CDR1 GTSNPN and CDR2 SVGIG (reference sequence). Trimming took off 5 bases at V and 5 bases at J, with 10 bases between the two ends. This CDR3 is built from 12 residues. CDR3 in amino acids: CAWGWWDQPQHF. CDR3 in DNA: TGTGCCTGGGGATGGTGGGATCAGCCCCAGCATTTT.

The chain uses TRBV2 and TRBJ2-3; TRBD2 might be the D (6 bases). The V and J ends lost 4 bases and 5 bases respectively, with 16 bases between them. Germline CDR1 reads SNHLY; CDR2 reads FYNNEI. This CDR3 is built from 15 residues. The CDR3 DNA reads TGTGCCAGCAGTGGAAGACGGGAGCAAAAAGATACGCAGTATTTT. The encoded protein is CASSGRREQKDTQYF.

This clone has just a few counts. The chain has TRBV5-1 and TRBJ1-2; D is ambiguous. Germline CDR1 and CDR2: SGHRS and YFSETQ. V was clipped by 0 bases and J by 0 bases, with 12 bases between them. The CDR3 runs 16 residues. The CDR3 loop is CASSLEGSFANYGYTF. CDR3 coding DNA: TGCGCCAGCAGCTTGGAAGGGTCCTTCGCTAACTATGGCTACACCTTC.

This chain joins TRBV4-1 and TRBJ2-2; D uncertain. Between the trimmed V and J ends, which lost 2 bases and 0 bases, there was a span of 10 bases. This CDR3 spans 16 amino acids. Germline assignment: CDR1 MGHRA and CDR2 YSYEKL. CDR3 nucleotides: TGCGCCAGCAGCCAATATTTGCGGACGAACACCGGGGAGCTGTTTTTT. Its translation is CASSQYLRTNTGELFF.

Here the CDR3 DNA reads TGTGCCAGCCGAACAGGGCCATCTGGGGCCAACGTCCTGACTTTC. It translates to CASRTGPSGANVLTF. This chain uses TRBV6-5 with TRBJ2-6; D perhaps matches TRBD1 (6 bases). Germline V gene sequence: CDR1 MNHEY, CDR2 SVGAGI. The V and J ends lost 8 bases and 1 base respectively, with 12 bases between them. The CDR3 is made up of 15 amino acids.

The chain combines TRBV9 with TRBJ1-1; no firm D call. Trimming removed 0 bases from V and 4 bases from J, with 13 bases in between. CDR1 and CDR2 (germline): SGDLS, YYNGEE. The CDR3 runs 15 residues. The chain's CDR3 is CASSVAVTASTEAFF. CDR3 DNA sequence: TGTGCCAGCAGCGTAGCGGTCACGGCTTCCACTGAAGCTTTCTTT.

This clone is medium-sized. The rearrangement joins TRBV5-5 to TRBJ2-6; D call uncertain. The CDR3 totals 16 residues. Per germline, CDR1 SGHKS and CDR2 YYEKEE (reference sequence). V shed 1 base and J shed 0 bases, with 8 bases lying between them. The CDR3 nucleotides read TGTGCCAGCAGCTTGAGGGATAACTCTGGGGCCAACGTCCTGACTTTC. As protein: CASSLRDNSGANVLTF.

V gene TRBV30 combines with J gene TRBJ1-1; D unclear. Germline V CDR1 and CDR2: GTSNPN, SVGIG (reference sequence). Deletions cut 0 bases from V and 3 bases from J, with 8 bases between. The CDR3 covers 13 residues. CDR3 in amino acids: CAWSVTRDTEAFF. The CDR3 DNA reads as TGTGCCTGGAGTGTCACCCGGGACACTGAAGCTTTCTTT.

The chain uses TRBV7-8 and TRBJ2-5; D not certain. The CDR3 is 12 amino acids. The germline V gene has CDR1 SGHVS and CDR2 FQNEAQ. Trimming removed 5 bases from V and 5 bases from J, with 9 bases in between. The CDR3 spells CASSPYFETQYF. CDR3 DNA sequence: TGTGCCAGCAGCCCTTATTTTGAGACCCAGTACTTC.

The rearrangement uses TRBV11-2 and TRBJ2-6; tentatively, D is TRBD1 (6 bases). CDR1 is SGHAT and CDR2 is FQNNGV in the germline V gene. V shed 3 bases and J shed 2 bases, with 11 bases lying between them. The CDR3 is 16 residues long. CDR3 region: CASSFTGLTGANVLTF. For the CDR3, the DNA is TGTGCCAGCAGCTTTACAGGGTTGACTGGGGCCAACGTCCTGACTTTC.

The chain couples TRBV9 to TRBJ2-2, with 7 bases matching TRBD1. The CDR3 loop spans 15 amino acids. Germline CDR1 is SGDLS and CDR2 is YYNGEE. V lost 0 bases to trimming and J lost 4 bases; unmatched junction nucleotides: 3. This CDR3 is CASSVVGGGTGELFF. CDR3 bases: TGTGCCAGCAGCGTAGTAGGGGGCGGCACCGGGGAGCTGTTTTTT. Filled out from reference TRBV9 and TRBJ2-2, the complete variable domain reads DSGVTQTPKHLITATGQRVTLRCSPRSGDLSVYWYQQSLDQGLQFLIQYYNGEERAKGNILERFSAQQFPDLHSELNLSSLELGDSALYFCASSVVGGGTGELFFGEGSRLTVL.

The chain has TRBV10-3 and TRBJ1-5, with D uncertain. The V gene's germline CDR1 is ENHRY and CDR2 SYGVKD. This CDR3 comprises 18 residues. V gave up 3 bases and J gave up 2 bases, with 20 bases separating them. CDR3 protein: CAISDRDYRFRGNQPQHF. CDR3 bases: TGTGCCATCAGTGACCGTGATTATAGGTTTAGGGGCAATCAGCCCCAGCATTTT.

The J gene is TRBJ1-5, the V gene TRBV5-5; 7 nucleotides agree with TRBD1. The CDR3 runs to 15 residues. Germline V gene lookup returns CDR1 SGHKS and CDR2 YYEKEE (reference sequence). Trimming cost V 4 bases and J 0 bases; bases outside gene matches: 4. The CDR3 nucleotides read TGTGCCAGCAGCGTCGGGACAGTTAGCAATCAGCCCCAGCATTTT. Translating it yields CASSVGTVSNQPQHF. The entire variable domain, with the rest obtained from reference TRBV5-5 and TRBJ1-5, is as follows: DAGVTQSPTHLIKTRGQQVTLRCSPISGHKSVSWYQQVLGQGPQFIFQYYEKEERGRGNFPDRFSARQFPNYSSELNVNALLLGDSALYLCASSVGTVSNQPQHFGDGTRLSIL.

This sequence joins TRBV27 and TRBJ2-7; 10 positions agree with TRBD2. The junction had 3 bases not matched to a gene; V was cut back by 8 bases and J by 2 bases. The CDR3 runs 13 residues. Germline V gene lookup returns CDR1 MNHEY and CDR2 SMNVEV (reference sequence). The CDR3 nucleotides are TGTGCCAGCGGGCTAGCGGGGGCCTACGAGCAGTACTTC. It is translated as CASGLAGAYEQYF.

This clone has a single count. The V and J genes are TRBV30 and TRBJ1-5; D is ambiguous. This CDR3 contains 13 residues. Trimming took off 1 base at V and 5 bases at J, with 9 bases between the two ends. Per germline, CDR1 GTSNPN and CDR2 SVGIG (reference sequence). CDR3 in amino acids: CAWSDHGDQPQHF. The CDR3 DNA sequence: TGTGCCTGGAGTGACCACGGCGATCAGCCCCAGCATTTT.

The chain recombines TRBV15 with TRBJ2-3; no reliable D call. Germline V gene lookup returns CDR1 LNHNV and CDR2 YYDKDF (reference sequence). Trimming pared 2 bases from V and 1 base from J, leaving 1 base between. This CDR3 has 12 residues. The CDR3: CATSRRTDTQYF. DNA of the CDR3: TGTGCCACCAGCAGACGCACAGATACGCAGTATTTT.

The genes are TRBV6-5 and TRBJ1-1, with unresolved D. Between the trimmed V and J ends, which lost 10 bases and 3 bases, there was a span of 21 bases. Germline V gives CDR1 MNHEY, CDR2 SVGAGI. CDR3 length equals 15 residues. Here the CDR3 DNA reads TGTGCCACGATCCCTCGAGGGAATCGGGACACTGAAGCTTTCTTT. The encoded protein is CATIPRGNRDTEAFF.

This clone was counted a few times. This chain connects TRBV19 to TRBJ2-5, with 8 nucleotides matching TRBD2. V dropped 1 base and J dropped 5; count of bases not matched to a gene: 0. The CDR3 has 13 amino acids. Germline-derived CDR1 and CDR2 are LNHDA and SQIVND (reference sequence). CDR3 in DNA: TGTGCCAGTAGTATAGCTAGCGGGGAGACCCAGTACTTC. Translation gives CASSIASGETQYF.

This clone was seen once. The CDR3 nucleotides are TGTGCCAGCAGTGAAGCTTGGGCGGCACGAGTGAGTGGCTACACCTTC. This gives the protein CASSEAWAARVSGYTF. The V gene is TRBV2, the J gene TRBJ1-2, with D unclear. The germline V gene encodes CDR1 SNHLY and CDR2 FYNNEI. The length of the CDR3 is 16 residues. Between the trimmed V and J ends, which lost 0 bases and 7 bases, there was a span of 18 bases. Combining the CDR3 with reference TRBV2 and TRBJ1-2 gives the whole variable domain EPEVTQTPSHQVTQMGQEVILRCVPISNHLYFYWYRQILGQKVEFLVSFYNNEISEKSEIFDDQFSVERPDGSNFTLKIRSTKLEDSAMYFCASSEAWAARVSGYTFGSGTRLTVV.

The DNA of the CDR3 is TGTGCCAGCAGTGGGTATTCGGGGTCCCTGGGCTACACCTTC. This translates into CASSGYSGSLGYTF. The gene calls are TRBV6-1 and TRBJ1-2, with D uncertain. Germline V gives CDR1 MNHNS, CDR2 SASEGT. V was shortened by 4 bases and J by 8 bases, with 17 bases between the two germline ends. The CDR3 runs 14 residues.

V gene TRBV27 combines with J gene TRBJ2-5; TRBD2 is a possible D gene (7 bases). The CDR3 spans 16 residues. CDR1 and CDR2 from the germline V gene are MNHEY and SMNVEV (reference sequence). Trimming left V 1 base short and J 1 base short, with 13 bases between. The CDR3 bases are TGTGCCAGCAGTTTATACGGCGGGGGCCGCCAAGAGACCCAGTACTTC. It translates to CASSLYGGGRQETQYF.